These T cell receptor beta chains were read from a single sample in a study of CD8+ T cells in alopecia areata. Profiled with immunoSEQ multiplex PCR; TCRdb holds only in-frame clones, not every one. The table lists roughly 280,000 clones, around three fifths of them singletons. The sample in question was CD4+ T cells sorted from blood, obtained around week 54, from a patient treated with tofacitinib. Every receptor here comes from a human donor with alopecia areata. CDR3s include the opening cysteine and the closing phenylalanine or tryptophan. Each record gives: clone size, V gene, J gene, D gene, CDR3 protein, CDR3 DNA. D genes are given only for firm matches. Size values are once, few and many counts, or a class for expanded clones, and some rows have none.

clone_size: NA; v_call: TRBV9; j_call: TRBJ2-5; d_call: TRBD1; cdr3_aa: CASSVGLTGQETQYF; cdr3_nt: TGTGCCAGCAGCGTAGGTTTGACAGGGCAAGAGACCCAGTACTTC
clone_size: NA; v_call: TRBV7-9; j_call: TRBJ2-7; d_call: TRBD1; cdr3_aa: CASSLDTGEHEQYF; cdr3_nt: TGTGCCAGCAGCTTAGACACAGGGGAACACGAGCAGTACTTC
clone_size: few; v_call: TRBV29-1; j_call: TRBJ1-1; d_call: NA; cdr3_aa: CSAGGGIEAFF; cdr3_nt: TGCAGCGCCGGGGGAGGGATTGAAGCTTTCTTT
clone_size: NA; v_call: TRBV7-8; j_call: TRBJ2-4; d_call: NA; cdr3_aa: CASSVVGGTGNIQYF; cdr3_nt: TGTGCCAGCAGCGTAGTGGGGGGAACTGGAAACATTCAGTACTTC
clone_size: NA; v_call: TRBV5-1; j_call: TRBJ2-1; d_call: NA; cdr3_aa: CASSWPGQPAHEQFF; cdr3_nt: TGCGCCAGCAGCTGGCCGGGGCAACCGGCACATGAGCAGTTCTTC
clone_size: NA; v_call: TRBV4-1; j_call: TRBJ2-5; d_call: NA; cdr3_aa: CASSQWGQETQYF; cdr3_nt: TGCGCCAGCAGCCAATGGGGGCAAGAGACCCAGTACTTC
clone_size: NA; v_call: TRBV25-1; j_call: TRBJ2-7; d_call: TRBD1; cdr3_aa: CASSEYGRGQGASYEQYF; cdr3_nt: TGTGCCAGCAGTGAATACGGAAGGGGACAGGGGGCCTCCTACGAGCAGTACTTC
clone_size: NA; v_call: TRBV30; j_call: TRBJ1-2; d_call: NA; cdr3_aa: CASRKGTDYGYTF; cdr3_nt: TGTGCCTCCCGGAAGGGGACGGACTATGGCTACACCTTC
clone_size: NA; v_call: TRBV30; j_call: TRBJ1-5; d_call: TRBD1; cdr3_aa: CAFDSGGNQPQHF; cdr3_nt: TGTGCCTTTGACTCAGGGGGGAATCAGCCCCAGCATTTT
clone_size: NA; v_call: TRBV18; j_call: TRBJ2-7; d_call: NA; cdr3_aa: CASSLPGTHPYEQYF; cdr3_nt: TGTGCCAGCTCACTGCCCGGGACACATCCCTACGAGCAGTACTTC
clone_size: NA; v_call: TRBV14; j_call: TRBJ2-7; d_call: NA; cdr3_aa: CASSQGQYF; cdr3_nt: TGTGCCAGCAGCCAAGGGCAGTACTTC
clone_size: NA; v_call: TRBV29-1; j_call: TRBJ1-2; d_call: NA; cdr3_aa: CSAEDLTGLLNYGYTF; cdr3_nt: TGCAGCGCTGAGGACTTAACAGGGCTACTTAACTATGGCTACACCTTC
clone_size: NA; v_call: TRBV29-1; j_call: TRBJ1-1; d_call: NA; cdr3_aa: CSVIQVNTEAFF; cdr3_nt: TGCAGCGTTATCCAGGTGAACACTGAAGCTTTCTTT
clone_size: NA; v_call: TRBV6-6; j_call: TRBJ2-3; d_call: TRBD1; cdr3_aa: CASSFGTGGDTQYF; cdr3_nt: TGTGCCAGCAGTTTCGGGACAGGGGGAGATACGCAGTATTTT
clone_size: once; v_call: TRBV11-1; j_call: TRBJ2-7; d_call: TRBD1; cdr3_aa: CASSLVPGQSYEQYF; cdr3_nt: TGTGCCAGCAGCTTAGTACCGGGACAGAGCTACGAGCAGTACTTC
clone_size: NA; v_call: TRBV6-5; j_call: TRBJ2-2; d_call: TRBD2; cdr3_aa: CASSYSASGNTGELFF; cdr3_nt: TGTGCCAGCAGTTACTCAGCTAGCGGGAACACCGGGGAGCTGTTTTTT
clone_size: NA; v_call: TRBV5-6; j_call: TRBJ2-3; d_call: NA; cdr3_aa: CASSKYNTDTQYF; cdr3_nt: TGTGCCAGCAGCAAGTACAACACAGATACGCAGTATTTT
clone_size: NA; v_call: TRBV7-9; j_call: TRBJ2-7; d_call: NA; cdr3_aa: CASRGSSYEQYF; cdr3_nt: TGTGCCAGCAGAGGATCATCCTACGAGCAGTACTTC
clone_size: NA; v_call: TRBV9; j_call: TRBJ2-5; d_call: NA; cdr3_aa: CASSVRDPGGQETQYF; cdr3_nt: TGTGCCAGCAGCGTCCGGGACCCCGGGGGCCAAGAGACCCAGTACTTC
clone_size: NA; v_call: TRBV18; j_call: TRBJ1-5; d_call: NA; cdr3_aa: CASSARRNSVSNQPQHF; cdr3_nt: TGTGCCAGCTCAGCACGTAGGAACAGCGTTAGCAATCAGCCCCAGCATTTT
clone_size: NA; v_call: TRBV30; j_call: TRBJ2-3; d_call: TRBD1; cdr3_aa: CAWSKGDSLSDTQYF; cdr3_nt: TGTGCCTGGAGCAAGGGGGACAGTCTTTCAGATACGCAGTATTTT
clone_size: NA; v_call: TRBV18; j_call: TRBJ2-5; d_call: NA; cdr3_aa: CASSEQRETQYF; cdr3_nt: TGTGCCAGCTCAGAGCAAAGAGAGACCCAGTACTTC
clone_size: NA; v_call: TRBV5-1; j_call: TRBJ2-3; d_call: TRBD1; cdr3_aa: CASSARQGRDTQYF; cdr3_nt: TGCGCCAGCAGCGCCAGACAGGGCCGAGATACGCAGTATTTT
clone_size: NA; v_call: TRBV7-3; j_call: TRBJ2-2; d_call: NA; cdr3_aa: CASSPVAVGELFF; cdr3_nt: TGTGCCAGCAGCCCCGTAGCGGTCGGGGAGCTGTTTTTT
clone_size: once; v_call: TRBV5-1; j_call: TRBJ2-3; d_call: NA; cdr3_aa: CASSGGGTDTQYF; cdr3_nt: TGCGCCAGCAGCGGCGGAGGGACAGATACGCAGTATTTT
clone_size: NA; v_call: TRBV7-9; j_call: TRBJ2-5; d_call: NA; cdr3_aa: CASSYQETQYF; cdr3_nt: TGTGCCAGCAGTTACCAAGAGACCCAGTACTTC
clone_size: NA; v_call: TRBV14; j_call: TRBJ2-2; d_call: NA; cdr3_aa: CASSQDLTGPTGELFF; cdr3_nt: TGTGCCAGCAGCCAAGATCTTACCGGTCCGACTGGGGAGCTGTTTTTT